The following is a T cell receptor beta chain sequence with its context. This record belongs to a study of blood T cell repertoires in COVID-19. Data came from immunoSEQ multiplex PCR; TCRdb stores just in-frame clones and leaves some out. This repertoire shows tens of thousands of clones, approximately 80% found once; its top ten account for under 5%. The specimen was peripheral blood. The source of this sequence is a man between 45 and 60 years old with active COVID-19.

The CDR3 region is CASSAEQGAESPLHF. CDR3 DNA sequence: TGTGCCAGCTCAGCCGAACAGGGGGCGGAATCACCCCTCCACTTT. The chain recombines TRBV18 with TRBJ1-6; 9 positions match TRBD1. With 5 bases clipped from V and 10 bases from J, the junction kept 9 bases outside the gene matches. Germline V gene data show CDR1 as KGHSH and CDR2 as LQKENI. This CDR3 region has 15 residues.